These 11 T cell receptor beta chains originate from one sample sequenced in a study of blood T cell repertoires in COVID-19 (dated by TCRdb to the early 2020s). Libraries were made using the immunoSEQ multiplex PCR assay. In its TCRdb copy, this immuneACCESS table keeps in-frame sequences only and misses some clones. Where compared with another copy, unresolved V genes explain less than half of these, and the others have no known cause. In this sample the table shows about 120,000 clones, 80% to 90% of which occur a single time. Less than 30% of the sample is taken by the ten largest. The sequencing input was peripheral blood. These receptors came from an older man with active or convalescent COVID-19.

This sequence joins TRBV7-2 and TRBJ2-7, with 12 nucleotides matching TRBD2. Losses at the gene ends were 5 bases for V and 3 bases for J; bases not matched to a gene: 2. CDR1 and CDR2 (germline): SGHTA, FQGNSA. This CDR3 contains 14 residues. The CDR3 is CASSTSGRFYEQYF. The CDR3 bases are TGTGCCAGCAGCACTAGCGGGAGGTTCTACGAGCAGTACTTC.

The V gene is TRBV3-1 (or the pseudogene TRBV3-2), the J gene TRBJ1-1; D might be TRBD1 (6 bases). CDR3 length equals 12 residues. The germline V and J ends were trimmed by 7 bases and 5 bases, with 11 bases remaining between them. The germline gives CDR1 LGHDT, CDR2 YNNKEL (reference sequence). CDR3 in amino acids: CASTGVRTEAFF. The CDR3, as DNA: TGTGCCAGCACAGGGGTTCGAACTGAAGCTTTCTTT.

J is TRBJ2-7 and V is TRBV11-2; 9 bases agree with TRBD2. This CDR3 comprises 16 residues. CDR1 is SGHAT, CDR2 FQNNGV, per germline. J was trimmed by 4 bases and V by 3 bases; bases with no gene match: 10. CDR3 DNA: TGTGCCAGCAGCTTTGGTGGCGGGAGGGGTGATTACGAGCAGTACTTC. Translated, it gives CASSFGGGRGDYEQYF.

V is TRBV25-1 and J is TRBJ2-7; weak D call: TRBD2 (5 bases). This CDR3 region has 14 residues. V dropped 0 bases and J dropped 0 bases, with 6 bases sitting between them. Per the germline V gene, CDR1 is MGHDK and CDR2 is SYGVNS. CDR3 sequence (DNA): TGTGCCAGCAGTGAATATACTAGCTCCTACGAGCAGTACTTC. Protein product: CASSEYTSSYEQYF.

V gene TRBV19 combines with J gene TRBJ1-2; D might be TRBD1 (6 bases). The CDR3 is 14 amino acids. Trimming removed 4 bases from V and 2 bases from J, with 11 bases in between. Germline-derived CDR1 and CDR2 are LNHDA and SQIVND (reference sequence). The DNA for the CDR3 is TGTGCCAGTAGTACCCGGGACAAGAACTATGGCTACACCTTC. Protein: CASSTRDKNYGYTF. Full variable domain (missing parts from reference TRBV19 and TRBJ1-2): DGGITQSPKYLFRKEGQNVTLSCEQNLNHDAMYWYRQDPGQGLRLIYYSQIVNDFQKGDIAEGYSVSREKKESFPLTVTSAQKNPTAFYLCASSTRDKNYGYTFGSGTRLTVV.

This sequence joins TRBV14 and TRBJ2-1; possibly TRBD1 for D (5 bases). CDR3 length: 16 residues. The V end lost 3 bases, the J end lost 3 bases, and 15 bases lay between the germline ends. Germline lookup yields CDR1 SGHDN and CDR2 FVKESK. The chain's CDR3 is CASSHDSGIGYNEQFF. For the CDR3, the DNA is TGTGCCAGCAGCCACGACAGTGGAATTGGCTACAATGAGCAGTTCTTC.

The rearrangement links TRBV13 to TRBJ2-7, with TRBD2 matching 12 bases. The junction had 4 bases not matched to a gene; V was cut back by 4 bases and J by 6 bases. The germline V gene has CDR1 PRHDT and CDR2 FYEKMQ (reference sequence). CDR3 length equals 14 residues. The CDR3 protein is CASSSGLAGSEQYF. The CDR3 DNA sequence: TGTGCCAGCAGCTCGGGACTAGCGGGCTCCGAGCAGTACTTC.

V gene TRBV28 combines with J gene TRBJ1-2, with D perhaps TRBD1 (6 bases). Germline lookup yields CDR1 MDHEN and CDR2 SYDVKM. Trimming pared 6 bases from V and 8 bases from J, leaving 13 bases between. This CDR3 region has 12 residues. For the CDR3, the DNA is TGTGCCAGCAGAACAGGGAACCGGGGCTACACCTTC. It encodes CASRTGNRGYTF.

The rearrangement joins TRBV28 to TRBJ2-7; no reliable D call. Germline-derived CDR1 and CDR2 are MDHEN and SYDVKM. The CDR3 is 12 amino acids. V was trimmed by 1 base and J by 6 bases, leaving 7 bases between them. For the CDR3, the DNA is TGTGCCAGCAGTTTATCAAAGAGCGAGCAGTACTTC. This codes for CASSLSKSEQYF.

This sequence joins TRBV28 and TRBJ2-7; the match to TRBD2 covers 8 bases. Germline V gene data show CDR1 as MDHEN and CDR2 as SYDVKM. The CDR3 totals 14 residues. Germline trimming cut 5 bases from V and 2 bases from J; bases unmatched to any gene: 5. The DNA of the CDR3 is TGTGCCAGCAGTCCCAGCGGGAGACCCTACGAGCAGTACTTC. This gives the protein CASSPSGRPYEQYF.

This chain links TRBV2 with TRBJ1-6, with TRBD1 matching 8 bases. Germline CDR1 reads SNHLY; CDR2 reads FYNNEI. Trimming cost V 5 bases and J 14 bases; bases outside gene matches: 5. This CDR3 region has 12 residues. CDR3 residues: CASSRQGPSLHF. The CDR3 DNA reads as TGTGCCAGCAGTAGACAGGGGCCTTCCCTCCACTTT.